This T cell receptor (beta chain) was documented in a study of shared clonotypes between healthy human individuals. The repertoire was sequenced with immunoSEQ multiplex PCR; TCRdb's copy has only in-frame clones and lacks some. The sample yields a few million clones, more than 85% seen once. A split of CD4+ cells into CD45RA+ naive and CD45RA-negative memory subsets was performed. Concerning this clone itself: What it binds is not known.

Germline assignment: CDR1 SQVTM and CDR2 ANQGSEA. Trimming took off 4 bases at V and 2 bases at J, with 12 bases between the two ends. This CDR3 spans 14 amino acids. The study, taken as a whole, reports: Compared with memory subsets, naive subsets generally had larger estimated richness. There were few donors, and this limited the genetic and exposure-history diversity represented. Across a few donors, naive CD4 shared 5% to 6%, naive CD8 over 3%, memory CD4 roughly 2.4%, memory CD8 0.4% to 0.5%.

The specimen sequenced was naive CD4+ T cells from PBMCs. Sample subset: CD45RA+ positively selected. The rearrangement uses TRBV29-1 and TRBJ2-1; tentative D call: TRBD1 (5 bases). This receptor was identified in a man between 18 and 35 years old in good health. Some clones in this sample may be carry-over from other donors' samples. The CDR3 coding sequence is TGCAGCGTTGTCTCAGGGTTTCCCTACAATGAGCAGTTCTTC. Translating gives CSVVSGFPYNEQFF.